Sequencing of this TCR beta chain was carried out in a study of blood T cells in healthy people across ages. Germline V gene sequence: CDR1 DFQATT, CDR2 SNEGSKA (reference sequence). This CDR3 comprises 14 residues. Trimming stripped 6 bases from V and 0 bases from J, with 12 bases between. The second PCR ran 7 to 11 cycles with a sample-barcoded 5' primer and J-beta primers. TCRdb reprocessed the 5' RACE reads with MiXCR, giving one entry per CDR3 protein. The sample includes 1,100,000 or so distinct CDR3 sequences, more than 35% of them seen just once. The clonotype originates from a woman in her sixties or seventies in good health. The chain has TRBV20-1 and TRBJ2-1; D tentatively fits TRBD1 or TRBD2 (6 bases each). Material for sequencing was blood. This CDR3 reads CSAMGGGSYNEQFF. The DNA for the CDR3 is TGCAGTGCCATGGGGGGCGGCTCCTACAATGAGCAGTTCTTC.